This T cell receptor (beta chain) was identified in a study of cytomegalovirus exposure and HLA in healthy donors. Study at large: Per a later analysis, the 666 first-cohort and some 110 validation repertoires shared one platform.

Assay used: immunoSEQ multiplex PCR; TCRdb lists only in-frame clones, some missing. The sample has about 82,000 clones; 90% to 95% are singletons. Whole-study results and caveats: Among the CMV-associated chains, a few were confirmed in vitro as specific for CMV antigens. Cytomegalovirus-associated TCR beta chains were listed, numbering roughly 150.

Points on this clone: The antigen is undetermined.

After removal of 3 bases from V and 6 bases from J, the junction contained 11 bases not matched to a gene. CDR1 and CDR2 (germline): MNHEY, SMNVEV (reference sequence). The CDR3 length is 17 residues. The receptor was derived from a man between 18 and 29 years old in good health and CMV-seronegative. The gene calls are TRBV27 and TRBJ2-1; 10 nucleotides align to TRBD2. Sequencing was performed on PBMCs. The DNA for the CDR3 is TGTGCCAGCAGTTTCATCCCAAGCGGGGGGGCGGGCAATGAGCAGTTCTTC. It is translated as CASSFIPSGGAGNEQFF.